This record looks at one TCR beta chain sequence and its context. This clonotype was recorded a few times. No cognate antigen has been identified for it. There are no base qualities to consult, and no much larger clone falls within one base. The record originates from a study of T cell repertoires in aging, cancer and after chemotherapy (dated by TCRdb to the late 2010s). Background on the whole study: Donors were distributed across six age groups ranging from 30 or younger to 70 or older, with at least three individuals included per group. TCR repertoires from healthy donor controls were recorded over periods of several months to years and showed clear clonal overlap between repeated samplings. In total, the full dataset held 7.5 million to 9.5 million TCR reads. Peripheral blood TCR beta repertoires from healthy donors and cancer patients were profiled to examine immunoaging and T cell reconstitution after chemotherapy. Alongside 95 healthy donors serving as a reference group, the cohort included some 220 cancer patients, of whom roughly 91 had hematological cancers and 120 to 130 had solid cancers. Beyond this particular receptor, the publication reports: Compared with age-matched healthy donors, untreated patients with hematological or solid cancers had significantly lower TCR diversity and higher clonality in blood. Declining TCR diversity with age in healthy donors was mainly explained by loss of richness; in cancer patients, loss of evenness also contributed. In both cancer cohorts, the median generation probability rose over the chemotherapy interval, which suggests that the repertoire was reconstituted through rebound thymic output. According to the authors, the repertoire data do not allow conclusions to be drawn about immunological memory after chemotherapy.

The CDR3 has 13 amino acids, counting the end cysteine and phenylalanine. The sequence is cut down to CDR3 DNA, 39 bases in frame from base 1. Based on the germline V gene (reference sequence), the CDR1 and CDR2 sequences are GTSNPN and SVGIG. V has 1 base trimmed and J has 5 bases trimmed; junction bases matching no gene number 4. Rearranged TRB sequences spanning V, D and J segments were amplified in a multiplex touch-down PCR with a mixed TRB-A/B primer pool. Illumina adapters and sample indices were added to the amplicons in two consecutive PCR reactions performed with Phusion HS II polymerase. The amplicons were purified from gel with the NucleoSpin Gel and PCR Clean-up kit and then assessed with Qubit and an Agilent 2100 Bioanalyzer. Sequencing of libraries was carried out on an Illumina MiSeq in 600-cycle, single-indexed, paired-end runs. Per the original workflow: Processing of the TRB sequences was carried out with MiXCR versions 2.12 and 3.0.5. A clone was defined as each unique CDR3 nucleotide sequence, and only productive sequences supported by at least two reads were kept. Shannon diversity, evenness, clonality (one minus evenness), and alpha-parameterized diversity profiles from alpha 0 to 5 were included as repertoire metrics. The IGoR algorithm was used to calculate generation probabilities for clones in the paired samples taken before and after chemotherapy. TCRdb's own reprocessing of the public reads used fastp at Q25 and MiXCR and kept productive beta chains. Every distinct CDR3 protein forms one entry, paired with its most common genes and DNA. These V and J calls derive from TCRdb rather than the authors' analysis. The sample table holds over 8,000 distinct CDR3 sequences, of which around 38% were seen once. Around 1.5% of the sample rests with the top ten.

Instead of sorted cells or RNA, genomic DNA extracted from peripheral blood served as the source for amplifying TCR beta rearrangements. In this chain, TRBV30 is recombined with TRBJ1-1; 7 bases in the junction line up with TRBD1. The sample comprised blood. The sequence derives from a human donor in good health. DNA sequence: TGTGCCTGGAGTGGACAGGGATGGACTGAAGCTTTCTTT. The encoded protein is CAWSGQGWTEAFF.